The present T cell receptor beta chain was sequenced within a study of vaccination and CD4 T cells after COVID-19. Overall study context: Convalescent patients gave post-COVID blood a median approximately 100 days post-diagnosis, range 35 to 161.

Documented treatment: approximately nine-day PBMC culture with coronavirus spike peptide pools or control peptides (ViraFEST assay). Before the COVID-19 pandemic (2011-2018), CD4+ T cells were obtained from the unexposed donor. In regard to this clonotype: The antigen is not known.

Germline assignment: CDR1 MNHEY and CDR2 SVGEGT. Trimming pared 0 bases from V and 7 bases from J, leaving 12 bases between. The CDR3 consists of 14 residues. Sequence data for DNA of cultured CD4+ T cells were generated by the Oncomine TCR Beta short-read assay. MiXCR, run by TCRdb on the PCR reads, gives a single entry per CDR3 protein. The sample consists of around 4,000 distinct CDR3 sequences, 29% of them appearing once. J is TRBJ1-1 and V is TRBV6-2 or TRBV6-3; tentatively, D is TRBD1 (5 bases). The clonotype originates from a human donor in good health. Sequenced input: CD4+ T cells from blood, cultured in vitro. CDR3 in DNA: TGTGCCAGCAGTTACTCGCCAGGGAGAATTGAAGCTTTCTTT. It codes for CASSYSPGRIEAFF.